The clone carrying this T cell receptor (beta chain) came up once. The germline V gene encodes CDR1 SGHRS and CDR2 YFSETQ. The CDR3 totals 13 residues. Trimming took off 5 bases at V and 5 bases at J, with 13 bases between the two ends. Each CDR3 protein gets one entry after TCRdb re-called the RT-PCR reads with MiXCR. The sample holds almost 700,000 distinct CDR3 sequences, around 14% seen once. J is TRBJ2-5 and V is TRBV5-1, with a possible D match to TRBD1 (5 bases). Sequenced material: memory CD4+ T cells from blood. The clonotype comes from a female donor in good health, serving as a healthy control. The CDR3 DNA sequence: TGCGCCAGCAGGCAGGACAACGGGGAGACCCAGTACTTC. Protein product: CASRQDNGETQYF.